This is a list of T cell receptor beta chains from one sample in a study of cytomegalovirus exposure and HLA in healthy donors. Using immunoSEQ multiplex PCR, the repertoire was profiled, and TCRdb retains in-frame clones only, with some absent. The listing records 150,000 to 200,000 clones. Sequenced input: PBMCs. The receptors here all came from a man aged 25 to 40 in good health and CMV-seronegative. CDR3s include the opening cysteine and the closing phenylalanine or tryptophan. Fields, in order: V gene, J gene, D gene, CDR3 DNA, CDR3 protein. A D gene is named only where the DNA matches it firmly.

>TRBV7-3|TRBJ2-3|TRBD2
TGTGCCAGCAGCGCCACCGGGACTAGCGGGATTACTAGCACAGATACGCAGTATTTT
CASSATGTSGITSTDTQYF
>TRBV4-1|TRBJ1-5|TRBD1
TGCGCCAGCAGCCTAGGCCTGGCACGACAGGGAAGCAATCAGCCCCAGCATTTT
CASSLGLARQGSNQPQHF
>TRBV19|TRBJ2-2|TRBD2
TGTGCCAGTAGTAGCGTTCATGTGACTAGCGGGAGGAACACCGGGGAGCTGTTTTTT
CASSSVHVTSGRNTGELFF
>TRBV5-6|TRBJ1-2|TRBD1
TGTGCCAGCAGCGAAGGACAGGGAGGCTATGGCTACACCTTC
CASSEGQGGYGYTF
>TRBV5-1|TRBJ1-5|NA
TGCGCCAGCAGCTTGGGCCCGGGGGGCAATCAGCCCCAGCATTTT
CASSLGPGGNQPQHF
>TRBV2|TRBJ2-3|TRBD2
TGTGCCAGCAGTGAAGAGGTGGCGGGAGCGGGCACAGATACGCAGTATTTT
CASSEEVAGAGTDTQYF
>TRBV4-1|TRBJ2-7|TRBD1
TGCGCCAGCAGCCAAAGGACAGGGGGCAACTACGAGCAGTACTTC
CASSQRTGGNYEQYF
>TRBV5-4|TRBJ2-1|TRBD2
TGTGCCAGCAGCCTGAGCGGGAGCTCCTACAATGAGCAGTTCTTC
CASSLSGSSYNEQFF
>TRBV5-8|TRBJ2-7|NA
TGTGCCAGCAGCTTCAGGACAGCCAACTCCTACGAGCAGTACTTC
CASSFRTANSYEQYF
>TRBV25-1|TRBJ2-4|TRBD1
TGTGCCAGCAGTTCGCATCCGGGACAGGGAGATAGTATAAACATTCAGTACTTC
CASSSHPGQGDSINIQYF
>TRBV5-1|TRBJ1-2|NA
TGCGCCAGCAGCAACTCTCAGGGAAACTTCGATGGCTACACCTTC
CASSNSQGNFDGYTF
>TRBV7-2|TRBJ2-7|TRBD1
TGTGCCAGCAGCTTAGGAGGGACAGGGCCCCCCTACGAGCAGTACTTC
CASSLGGTGPPYEQYF
>TRBV7-2|TRBJ2-7|TRBD2
TGTGCCAGCAGCTTAGTTCTTGGGGGGGACTACGAGCAGTACTTC
CASSLVLGGDYEQYF
>TRBV27|TRBJ2-7|NA
TGTGCCAGCAGTTTTGGCGGCTCCTACGAGCAGTACTTC
CASSFGGSYEQYF
>TRBV7-9|TRBJ1-2|TRBD1
TGTGCCAGCAGCCTCGACAGGGGGAGGTATGGCTACACCTTC
CASSLDRGRYGYTF
>TRBV6-5|TRBJ1-2|TRBD1
TGTGCCAGCAGCCCAAGACAGGGTTGGGGCTACACCTTC
CASSPRQGWGYTF
>TRBV5-8|TRBJ1-1|NA
TGTGCCAGCCGGGTGAACACTGAAGCTTTCTTT
CASRVNTEAFF
>TRBV15|TRBJ2-7|TRBD1
TGTGCCACCCGGGACAGGGACTTTACCTACGAGCAGTACTTC
CATRDRDFTYEQYF
>TRBV28|TRBJ1-1|NA
TGTGCCAGCACTACGACAGACACTGAAGCTTTCTTT
CASTTTDTEAFF